Ten or more counts support the clone carrying this T cell receptor (beta chain). Its antigen is as yet unknown. The sample originates from a study of cytomegalovirus exposure and HLA in healthy donors. Study outcomes and limitations: CMV serostatus was the only recorded immune exposure for donors. In a later analysis, V- and J-gene trimming of beta chains associated with a DCLRE1C missense variant, replicated independently. Most TCR sequences were seen very rarely across donors, but some public TCRs occurred in many.

This PCR relied on a set of 60 Vbeta primers and 13 Jbeta primers. The assay was immunoSEQ multiplex PCR, and TCRdb's table has in-frame clones only and misses some. The data contain about 130,000 clones, under 80% of them singletons. CDR1 and CDR2 from the germline V gene are PRHDT and FYEKMQ (reference sequence). V lost 6 bases, J lost 0 bases, and 14 bases lay in between. CDR3 length: 15 residues. This chain connects TRBV13 to TRBJ2-5; possibly TRBD2 for D (6 bases). Sequencing was performed on PBMCs. The clonotype was recovered from a man younger than 35 in good health and CMV-seropositive. Here the CDR3 reads CASRTRGGYQETQYF. CDR3 DNA: TGTGCCAGCAGGACACGGGGAGGCTACCAAGAGACCCAGTACTTC.